This T cell receptor (beta chain) originates from a study of cytomegalovirus exposure and HLA in healthy donors. The CDR3 contains 15 residues. Looked up from germline, CDR1 is ENHRY and CDR2 is SYGVKD. The trim removed 5 bases at V and 3 bases at J, leaving 4 bases unmatched. This clone was counted between two and nine times. 60 Vbeta and 13 Jbeta primers were used in PCR. Here immunoSEQ multiplex PCR was the method, and the copy in TCRdb shows in-frame clones only, minus some. This table holds some 130,000 clones, around 73% found once. The rearrangement uses TRBV10-3 and TRBJ1-5; TRBD1 agrees at 10 bases. The source material was PBMCs. This TCR came from a female donor in good health and CMV-seronegative. CDR3 nucleotide sequence: TGTGCCATCAGTACGGGACAGGGGTTCAATCAGCCCCAGCATTTT. This codes for CAISTGQGFNQPQHF.